This section outlines one T cell receptor beta chain sequence together with its context. V lost 3 bases and J lost 2, with 10 bases in between. Germline CDR1 reads SNHLY; CDR2 reads FYNNEI. The CDR3 consists of 14 residues. The data stem from a study of control samples from healthy donors and cancer patients. Profiled with immunoSEQ multiplex PCR; TCRdb holds only in-frame clones, not every one. The data show 95,000 to 150,000 clones, around 88% seen once. The receptor was derived from a man in his forties in good health. The chain recombines TRBV2 with TRBJ1-2; a possible D gene is TRBD1 (5 bases). Sequenced material: blood. In DNA, the CDR3 is TGTGCCAGCAGTGATATGGCAGGGAACTATGGCTACACCTTC. Its translation: CASSDMAGNYGYTF.